The clone carrying this T cell receptor (beta chain) was counted a few times. What it binds is unknown. The sample originates from a study of T cell repertoires in cytomegalovirus infection. At the level of the study: Public signatures in TCR beta pointed to CMV infection and matching HLA type. The study, taken as a whole, reports: CMV carriers having the relevant HLA were flagged by cumulative public TCR beta family frequency. CMV-specific TCR beta clonotypes restricted by HLA-C were the ones dominating the ex vivo response.

CDR3 length: 13 residues. From germline, CDR1 is MNHEY and CDR2 SMNVEV (reference sequence). The ends were cut back, 7 bases at V and 8 bases at J, with 14 bases in the middle. A single record per CDR3 protein comes from TCRdb applying MiXCR to the reads. Altogether some 920,000 distinct CDR3 sequences are present, around 32% being singletons, with the ten largest covering around an eighth. The rearrangement uses TRBV27 and TRBJ1-4, with a tentative D call TRBD1 (5 bases). The material sequenced was cultured CD8+ T cells from PBMCs, taken from culture after CMV antigen stimulation. The sequence was obtained from a human donor in good health (CMV status not recorded). Some clones in this sample may be carry-over from other donors' samples. CDR3 residues: CASTVAGNEKLFF. The CDR3 DNA is TGTGCCAGCACGGTTGCAGGGAACGAAAAACTGTTTTTT. Looking up the rest from reference TRBV27 and TRBJ1-4 gives the full variable domain: EAQVTQNPRYLITVTGKKLTVTCSQNMNHEYMSWYRQDPGLGLRQIYYSMNVEVTDKGDVPEGYKVSRKEKRNFPLILESPSPNQTSLYFCASTVAGNEKLFFGSGTQLSVL.